This entry features one TCR beta chain sequence. The CDR3 sequence is 14 residues long. Germline assignment: CDR1 GTSNPN and CDR2 SVGIG (reference sequence). Trimming left V 2 bases short and J 2 bases short, with 12 bases between. The authors' processing: The authors estimated nucleated cell counts from reference gene primer amplification. TCRdb's copy holds only in-frame clones and misses some; the assay was immunoSEQ multiplex PCR. V, J and clone size are those of that table, while D and trimming were read from the DNA. The sample holds 85,000 to 120,000 clones, approximately 86% seen once. This sample stems from a study of blood T cell repertoires in COVID-19. Across the study: Both acute and convalescent COVID-19 samples were obtained from the United States, Italy and Spain.

The TCR was taken from a woman between 50 and 59 years old with COVID-19, enrolled during active disease. The sequencing sample was made of peripheral blood. J is TRBJ1-2 and V is TRBV30; TRBD1 might be the D (6 bases). In DNA, the CDR3 is TGTGCCTGGAGTCCACTTACAGGGAACTATGGCTACACCTTC. It specifies CAWSPLTGNYGYTF.